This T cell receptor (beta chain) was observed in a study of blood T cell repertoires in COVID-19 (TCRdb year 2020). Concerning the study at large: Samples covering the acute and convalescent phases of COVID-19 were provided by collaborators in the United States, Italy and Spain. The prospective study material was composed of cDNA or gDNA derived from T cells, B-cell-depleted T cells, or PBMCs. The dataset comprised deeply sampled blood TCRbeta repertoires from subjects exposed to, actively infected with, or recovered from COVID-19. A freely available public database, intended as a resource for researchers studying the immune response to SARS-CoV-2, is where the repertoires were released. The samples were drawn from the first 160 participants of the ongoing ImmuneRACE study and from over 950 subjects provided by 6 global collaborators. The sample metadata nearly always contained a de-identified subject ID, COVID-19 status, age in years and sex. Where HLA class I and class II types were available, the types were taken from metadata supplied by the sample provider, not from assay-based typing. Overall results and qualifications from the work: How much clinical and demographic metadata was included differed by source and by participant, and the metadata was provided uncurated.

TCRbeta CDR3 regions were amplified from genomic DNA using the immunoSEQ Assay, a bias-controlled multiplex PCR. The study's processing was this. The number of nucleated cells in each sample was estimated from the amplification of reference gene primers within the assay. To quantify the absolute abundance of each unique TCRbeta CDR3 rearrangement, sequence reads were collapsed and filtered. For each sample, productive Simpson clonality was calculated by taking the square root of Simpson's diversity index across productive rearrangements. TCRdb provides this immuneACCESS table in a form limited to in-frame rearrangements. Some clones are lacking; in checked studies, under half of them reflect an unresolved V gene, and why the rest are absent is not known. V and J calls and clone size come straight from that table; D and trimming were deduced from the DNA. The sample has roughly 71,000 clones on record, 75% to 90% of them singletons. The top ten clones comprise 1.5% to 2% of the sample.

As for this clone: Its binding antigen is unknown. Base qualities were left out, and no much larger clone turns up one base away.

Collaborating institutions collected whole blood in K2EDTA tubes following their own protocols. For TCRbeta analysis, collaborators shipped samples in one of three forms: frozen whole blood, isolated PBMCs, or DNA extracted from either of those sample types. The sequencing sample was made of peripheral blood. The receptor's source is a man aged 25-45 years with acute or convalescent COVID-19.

In nucleotide form, the sequence is TGTGCCAGTACCGAGATACAGGGGACGAACACTGAAGCTTTCTTT. Its protein is CASTEIQGTNTEAFF. The V and J genes are TRBV19 and TRBJ1-1; 7 nucleotides in the junction match TRBD1. The CDR3 contains 15 residues, cysteine and phenylalanine counted. CDR3 DNA is the only sequence kept; it has 45 bases, read in frame from the first base. CDR1 is given as LNHDA and CDR2 as SQIVND, both from the germline V gene (reference sequence). V is pruned by 7 bases and J by 1 base, leaving 9 bases of the junction without a gene match.